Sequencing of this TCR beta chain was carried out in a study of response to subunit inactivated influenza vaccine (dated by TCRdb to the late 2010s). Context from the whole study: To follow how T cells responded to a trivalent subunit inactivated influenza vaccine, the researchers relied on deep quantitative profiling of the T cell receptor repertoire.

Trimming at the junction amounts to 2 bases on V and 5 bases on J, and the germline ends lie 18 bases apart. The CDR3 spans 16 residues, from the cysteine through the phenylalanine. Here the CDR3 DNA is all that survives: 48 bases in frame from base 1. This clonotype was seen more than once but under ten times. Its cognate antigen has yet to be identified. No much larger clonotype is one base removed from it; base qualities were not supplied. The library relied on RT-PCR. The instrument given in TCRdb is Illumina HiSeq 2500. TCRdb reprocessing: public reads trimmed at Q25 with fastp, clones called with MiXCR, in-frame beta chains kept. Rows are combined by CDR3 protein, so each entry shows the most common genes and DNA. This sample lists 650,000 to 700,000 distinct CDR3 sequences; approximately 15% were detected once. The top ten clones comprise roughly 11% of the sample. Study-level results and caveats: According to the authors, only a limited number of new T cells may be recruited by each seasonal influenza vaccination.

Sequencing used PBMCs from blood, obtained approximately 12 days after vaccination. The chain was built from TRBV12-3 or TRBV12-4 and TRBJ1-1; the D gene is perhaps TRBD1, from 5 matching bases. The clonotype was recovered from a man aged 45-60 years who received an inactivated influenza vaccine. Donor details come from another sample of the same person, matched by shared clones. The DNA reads TGTGCCAGCAGTTTAATCGGCAGGGTGATGGATACTGAAGCTTTCTTT. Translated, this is CASSLIGRVMDTEAFF.